This TCR beta chain came from a study of beta chain features in type 1 diabetes. Per germline, CDR1 KGHSH and CDR2 LQKENI. The CDR3 has 16 residues. V dropped 6 bases and J dropped 2 bases, with 16 bases sitting between them. Purities over 95% were achieved in all sorted populations. Expressed TCRB transcripts were sequenced, since all the RNA that had been isolated was reverse transcribed. The repertoire was sequenced with immunoSEQ multiplex PCR; TCRdb's copy has only in-frame clones and lacks some. The profile shows around 320,000 clones, about 14% of them singletons. V and J are TRBV18 and TRBJ2-2, with a tentative D call TRBD1 (5 bases). The sample consisted of central memory CD4+ T cells from blood. The sequence was obtained from a man in his thirties or forties in good health. The CDR3 DNA is TGTGCCAGCTCGGGTCAGGGTAGAAGAAACACCGGGGAGCTGTTTTTT. It encodes CASSGQGRRNTGELFF.